The present T cell receptor beta chain was sequenced within a study of chemoradiotherapy in HPV16-positive cancers. Germline-derived CDR1 and CDR2 are LNHNV and YYDKDF (reference sequence). The CDR3 consists of 13 residues. V was trimmed by 5 bases and J by 7 bases, leaving 9 bases between them. Assay: immunoSEQ multiplex PCR; the TCRdb copy retains only in-frame clones and omits some. In the table there are 20,000 to 25,000 clones, around 67% of which are singletons. The sample was gathered from a patient who underwent chemoradiotherapy. This receptor was obtained from a human donor with HPV-associated anogenital cancer. The genes are TRBV15 and TRBJ1-6; a weak D match, TRBD1 (5 bases). The CDR3 protein is CATSAKGNSPLHF. The CDR3 nucleotides are TGTGCCACCAGCGCAAAGGGGAATTCACCCCTCCACTTT.